A selection of T cell receptor beta chains follows, all from one sample in a study of cytomegalovirus exposure and HLA in healthy donors. Produced via immunoSEQ multiplex PCR; TCRdb's table is partial and in-frame only. The sample shows about 140,000 clones, 70% to 80% of them seen only once. Material: PBMCs. These receptors originate from a female donor in good health and CMV-seronegative. CDR3s include the opening cysteine and the closing phenylalanine or tryptophan. Each record gives: D gene, V gene, clone size, J gene, CDR3 DNA, CDR3 protein. D genes are given only for firm matches. A clone size is listed for some rows: how often the clone was seen (once, few, many), or a class if it is expanded.

TRBD1	TRBV5-6	-	TRBJ1-1	TGTGCCAGCAGCTGGGTCCCAGGGACAGGGTCTGAAGCTTTCTTT	CASSWVPGTGSEAFF
TRBD1	TRBV2	-	TRBJ1-6	TGTGCCAGCAGAACCCGGGACAGTTATAATTCACCCCTCCACTTT	CASRTRDSYNSPLHF
TRBD1	TRBV27	-	TRBJ1-2	TGTGCCAGCAGTCACCGACAGGGGGTTAGCTATGGCTACACCTTC	CASSHRQGVSYGYTF
-	TRBV28	-	TRBJ1-1	TGTGCCAGCAGTTCCGGGCAGGGCATCTTCCTCATGAACACTGAAGCTTTCTTT	CASSSGQGIFLMNTEAFF
TRBD2	TRBV5-1	-	TRBJ2-3	TGCGCCAGCAGCCCTGGACTAGCGGGAGGCTGGGGCACAGATACGCAGTATTTT	CASSPGLAGGWGTDTQYF
-	TRBV2	-	TRBJ2-3	TGTGCCAGCAGTGGGACAGTTAGCACAGATACGCAGTATTTT	CASSGTVSTDTQYF
TRBD2	TRBV4-2	-	TRBJ2-5	TGTGCCAGCAGCCAAGATCTTATAGCGGGGGGCCAACCAGAGACCCAGTACTTC	CASSQDLIAGGQPETQYF
TRBD2	TRBV6-4	-	TRBJ2-3	TGTGCCAGCAGTGACTCAGCTAGCGGGAGTACAGATACGCAGTATTTT	CASSDSASGSTDTQYF
TRBD2	TRBV27	-	TRBJ2-1	TGTGCCAGCATCCCCCAGCCGACTAGCGGGCCTGTTAACTCCTACAATGAGCAGTTCTTC	CASIPQPTSGPVNSYNEQFF
-	TRBV18	-	TRBJ1-1	TGTGCCAGCTCACCATTGGATAACAGCCACACTGAAGCTTTCTTT	CASSPLDNSHTEAFF
-	TRBV5-1	-	TRBJ1-4	TGCGCCAGCAGCTGGGAAAGACAGGACGGGATCGAAAAACTGTTTTTT	CASSWERQDGIEKLFF
TRBD2	TRBV9	-	TRBJ2-7	TGTGCCAGCAGCGCGACTAGCGGGCCCTACGAGCAGTACTTC	CASSATSGPYEQYF
-	TRBV27	-	TRBJ1-1	TGTGCCAGCAGTTTAAGAGAGATGAACACTGAAGCTTTCTTT	CASSLREMNTEAFF
-	TRBV4-1	-	TRBJ2-2	TGCGCCAGCAGCCACCCAGGCAGGGTGGTCACCGGGGAGCTGTTTTTT	CASSHPGRVVTGELFF
TRBD2	TRBV5-1	-	TRBJ2-5	TGCGCCAGCAGCTCTGGACTAGCGGGGGCCTCAGCCGGAGAGACCCAGTACTTC	CASSSGLAGASAGETQYF
-	TRBV30	-	TRBJ2-7	TGTGCCTGGAGTCCCGGGACTGTCGACGAGCAGTACTTC	CAWSPGTVDEQYF
TRBD1	TRBV5-1	-	TRBJ2-7	TGCGCCAGCAGCTTATGGGACAGCCCTTCCTACGAGCAGTACTTC	CASSLWDSPSYEQYF
TRBD1	TRBV18	-	TRBJ1-2	TGTGCCAGCTCACCTCGACACCCGGGACAGGCTAACTATGGCTACACCTTC	CASSPRHPGQANYGYTF
-	TRBV10-3	-	TRBJ1-1	TGTGCCATCAGTGAGTGGGAGACCCAATTT	CAISEWETQF
TRBD2	TRBV19	-	TRBJ2-1	TGTGCCAGTAGTATTTCGTCGGGGGGGGCAACCGTCCATGAGCAGTTCTTC	CASSISSGGATVHEQFF
TRBD2	TRBV7-8	few	TRBJ2-7	TGTGCCAGCAGCTTAAGGAAGCGGGAAGGGAATTACGAGCAGTACTTC	CASSLRKREGNYEQYF
-	TRBV19	-	TRBJ1-1	TGTGCCAGCAGTCTAAGTCGAGGGTTGAACACTGAAGCTTTCTTT	CASSLSRGLNTEAFF
TRBD1	TRBV27	-	TRBJ1-5	TGTGCCAGCAGTCCATTTTACGGACAGGATAGCAATCAGCCCCAGCATTTT	CASSPFYGQDSNQPQHF
-	TRBV5-1	-	TRBJ2-2	TGCGCCAGCAGCTTTGTAGGGGGAGAAAGGATAACCAGGGAGCTGTTTTTT	CASSFVGGERITRELFF
TRBD1	TRBV15	-	TRBJ1-2	TGTGCCACCAGTAAACCGGGACAGTCATATGGCTACACCTTC	CATSKPGQSYGYTF
-	TRBV2	-	TRBJ1-2	TGTGCCAGCACCGAGGGCCTCTCCTCGGCGCAAGGCTACACCTTC	CASTEGLSSAQGYTF
-	TRBV29-1	-	TRBJ2-3	TGCAGCACTGAAGGTCGTGGCACTACGCAGTATTTT	CSTEGRGTTQYF
-	TRBV28	once	TRBJ2-1	TGTGCCAGCAGTTCCCCACATATCAGGGAGCAGTTCTTC	CASSSPHIREQFF
TRBD1	TRBV6-1	few	TRBJ1-1	TGTGCCAGCAGTGCCTACAGGGGGCAGGGGTACACTGAAGCTTTCTTT	CASSAYRGQGYTEAFF
-	TRBV4-2	once	TRBJ2-2	TGTGCCAGCAGTTTAGGCCTCGGGGACACCGGGGAGCTGTTTTTT	CASSLGLGDTGELFF